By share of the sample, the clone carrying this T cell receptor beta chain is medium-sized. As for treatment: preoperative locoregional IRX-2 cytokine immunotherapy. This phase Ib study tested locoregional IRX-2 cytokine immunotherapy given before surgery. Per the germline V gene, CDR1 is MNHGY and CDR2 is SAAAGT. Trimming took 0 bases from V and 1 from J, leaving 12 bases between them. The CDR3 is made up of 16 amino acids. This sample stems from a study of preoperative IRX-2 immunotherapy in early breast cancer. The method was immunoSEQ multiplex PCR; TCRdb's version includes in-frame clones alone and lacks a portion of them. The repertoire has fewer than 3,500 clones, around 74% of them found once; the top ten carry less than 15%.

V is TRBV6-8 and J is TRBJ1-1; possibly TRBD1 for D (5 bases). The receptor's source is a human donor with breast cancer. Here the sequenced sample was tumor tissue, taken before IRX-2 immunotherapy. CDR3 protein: CASSYSRTRGNTEAFF. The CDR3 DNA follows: TGTGCCAGCAGTTACTCACGGACACGGGGGAACACTGAAGCTTTCTTT.